The rows below give T cell receptor beta chains drawn from one sample of a study of T cells in Graves' hyperthyroidism and ophthalmopathy. MiXCR, run by TCRdb on the multiplex PCR reads, gives a single entry per CDR3 protein. The sample yields around 300,000 distinct CDR3 sequences, roughly 13% seen once. Sequenced input: blood. The receptors here all came from a woman aged 30 to 39 with Graves' hyperthyroidism that later progressed to Graves' ophthalmopathy. Each CDR3 is given with its conserved first and last residue. Each record gives: V gene, D gene, J gene, clone size, CDR3 protein, CDR3 DNA. D genes are given only for firm matches. Some rows mark clone size as missing; the rest say once, few, many or name a class of expanded clone.

TRBV20-1	NA	TRBJ1-4	many	CSARPGTNEKLFF	TGCAGTGCCAGGCCGGGAACTAATGAAAAACTGTTTTTT
TRBV28	TRBD2	TRBJ2-1	many	CASSPPPFGRARNEQFF	TGTGCCAGCAGTCCGCCCCCTTTCGGGAGGGCGCGGAATGAGCAGTTCTTC
TRBV5-6	NA	TRBJ2-7	many	CASSRTGYDYEQYF	TGTGCCAGCAGCCGCACGGGATATGACTACGAGCAGTACTTC
TRBV7-2	NA	TRBJ2-6	many	CASSSGGGFRVLTF	TGTGCCAGCAGCTCCGGGGGTGGGTTTAGGGTCCTGACTTTC
TRBV6-2/TRBV6-3	NA	TRBJ2-7	few	CASRGLLTREQYF	TGTGCCAGCAGGGGACTCCTGACGCGGGAGCAGTACTTC
TRBV10-3	NA	TRBJ1-4	many	CAISDLGGEKLFF	TGTGCCATCAGCGACCTCGGAGGGGAAAAACTGTTTTTT
TRBV20-1	NA	TRBJ1-2	NA	CSAMGAANYGYTF	TGCAGTGCTATGGGGGCAGCCAACTATGGCTACACCTTC
TRBV12-3/TRBV12-4	TRBD2	TRBJ2-3	few	CASRAGWGTDTQYF	TGTGCCAGCAGAGCGGGGTGGGGCACAGATACGCAGTATTTT
TRBV4-3	TRBD2	TRBJ2-2	NA	CASSQDRLAAGELFF	TGCGCCAGCAGCCAAGACAGACTAGCGGCCGGGGAGCTGTTTTTT
TRBV6-1	TRBD2	TRBJ2-1	NA	CASNPIGGNEQFF	TGTGCCAGCAACCCTATCGGGGGGAATGAGCAGTTCTTC
TRBV7-8	NA	TRBJ1-2	NA	CASSSRQNYGYTF	TGTGCCAGCAGCAGCCGACAGAACTATGGCTACACCTTC
TRBV19	NA	TRBJ2-6	few	CASSGGPFVGGANVLTF	TGTGCCAGTAGCGGGGGGCCCTTCGTCGGTGGGGCCAACGTCCTGACTTTC
TRBV27	TRBD1	TRBJ2-1	many	CASSIPGQGYNEQFF	TGTGCCAGCAGTATCCCGGGACAGGGTTACAATGAGCAGTTCTTC
TRBV9	NA	TRBJ2-2	few	CASSVEPTGELFF	TGTGCCAGCAGCGTAGAGCCAACCGGGGAGCTGTTTTTT
TRBV4-2	TRBD2	TRBJ2-1	many	CASSRGPLAGDNEQFF	TGTGCCAGCAGCCGCGGGCCACTAGCGGGAGACAATGAGCAGTTCTTC
TRBV19	TRBD2	TRBJ2-6	few	CASSPGLAGNSGANVLTF	TGTGCCAGTAGTCCGGGACTAGCGGGTAACTCTGGGGCCAACGTCCTGACTTTC
TRBV6-2/TRBV6-3	TRBD1	TRBJ1-1	NA	CASSYSGQGWETEAFF	TGTGCCAGCAGTTACTCTGGACAGGGTTGGGAGACTGAAGCTTTCTTT
TRBV27	NA	TRBJ2-7	many	CASSLSGPEEGSYEQYF	TGTGCCAGCAGTTTATCTGGGCCGGAGGAGGGTTCCTACGAGCAGTACTTC
TRBV9	TRBD2	TRBJ2-1	NA	CASSDNPRTSGIDNEQFF	TGTGCCAGCAGCGACAACCCCCGGACTAGCGGGATAGATAATGAGCAGTTCTTC
TRBV6-5	NA	TRBJ2-1	many	CASSYRSASSYNEQFF	TGTGCCAGCAGTTACCGGAGCGCCAGCTCCTACAATGAGCAGTTCTTC
TRBV9	NA	TRBJ2-6	NA	CASSAWGANVLTF	TGTGCCAGCAGCGCGTGGGGGGCCAACGTCCTGACTTTC
TRBV28	NA	TRBJ2-7	many	CASRPNRDSFLYEQYF	TGTGCCAGCAGACCTAACAGGGATTCCTTTCTCTACGAGCAGTACTTC
TRBV6-6	NA	TRBJ1-1	many	CASSYFRGGGTEAFF	TGTGCCAGCAGTTATTTCAGGGGAGGGGGCACTGAAGCTTTCTTT
TRBV4-2	NA	TRBJ1-5	NA	CASSPRGVNQPQHF	TGTGCCAGCAGCCCCCGGGGGGTCAATCAGCCCCAGCATTTT
TRBV27	NA	TRBJ1-1	many	CASSLIGGPTEAFF	TGTGCCAGCAGTTTAATCGGGGGGCCCACTGAAGCTTTCTTT
TRBV28	TRBD1	TRBJ1-5	many	CASRRERQGQGAWRGGQPQHF	TGTGCCAGCAGGAGGGAGAGACAAGGACAGGGGGCCTGGCGGGGAGGTCAGCCCCAGCATTTT
TRBV10-3	NA	TRBJ1-2	many	CAISDRSAGGYTF	TGTGCCATCAGTGACAGATCGGCCGGCGGCTACACCTTC
TRBV13	TRBD2	TRBJ2-1	many	CASSRGTSGSGANEQFF	TGTGCCAGCAGCAGGGGAACTAGCGGGAGTGGGGCCAATGAGCAGTTCTTC
TRBV3-1	NA	TRBJ1-3	many	CASSQFTRGTIYF	TGTGCCAGCAGCCAATTTACCCGTGGCACCATATATTTT
TRBV5-1	NA	TRBJ2-6	many	CASSLVPEQTGANVLTF	TGCGCCAGCAGCTTGGTTCCAGAACAAACTGGGGCCAACGTCCTGACTTTC
TRBV12-3/TRBV12-4	NA	TRBJ2-1	many	CASSTGRISYNEQFF	TGTGCCAGCAGTACTGGACGGATCTCCTACAATGAGCAGTTCTTC